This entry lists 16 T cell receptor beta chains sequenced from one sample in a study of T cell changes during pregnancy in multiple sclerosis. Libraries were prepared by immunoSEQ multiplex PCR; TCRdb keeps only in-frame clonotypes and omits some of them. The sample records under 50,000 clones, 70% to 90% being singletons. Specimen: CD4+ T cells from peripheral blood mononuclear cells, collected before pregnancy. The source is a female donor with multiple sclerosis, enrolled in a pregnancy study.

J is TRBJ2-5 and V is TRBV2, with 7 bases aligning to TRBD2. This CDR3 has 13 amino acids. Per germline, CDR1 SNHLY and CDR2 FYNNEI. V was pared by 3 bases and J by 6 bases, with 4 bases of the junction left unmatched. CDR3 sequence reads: CASSDRGVQTQYF. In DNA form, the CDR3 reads TGTGCCAGCAGTGATCGGGGGGTACAGACCCAGTACTTC.

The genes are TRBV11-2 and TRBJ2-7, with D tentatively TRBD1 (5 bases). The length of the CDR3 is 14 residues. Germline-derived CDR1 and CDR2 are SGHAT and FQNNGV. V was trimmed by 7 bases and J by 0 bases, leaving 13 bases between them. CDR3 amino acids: CASTSNRFSYEQYF. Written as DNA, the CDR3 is TGTGCCAGCACCTCCAACAGGTTCTCCTACGAGCAGTACTTC. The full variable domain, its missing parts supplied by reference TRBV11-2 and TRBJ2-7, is EAGVAQSPRYKIIEKRQSVAFWCNPISGHATLYWYQQILGQGPKLLIQFQNNGVVDDSQLPKDRFSAERLKGVDSTLKIQPAKLEDSAVYLCASTSNRFSYEQYFGPGTRLTVT.

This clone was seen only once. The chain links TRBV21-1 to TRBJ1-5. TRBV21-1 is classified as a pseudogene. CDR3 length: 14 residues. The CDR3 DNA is TGTGCCAGGAGGTCGGAGGGGAGCAATCAGCCCCAGCATTTT. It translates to CARRSEGSNQPQHF.

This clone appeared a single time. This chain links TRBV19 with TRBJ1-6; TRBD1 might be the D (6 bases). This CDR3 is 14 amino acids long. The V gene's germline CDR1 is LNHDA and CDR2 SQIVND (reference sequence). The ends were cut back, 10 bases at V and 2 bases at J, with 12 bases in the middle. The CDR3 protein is CATRTAPYNSPLHF. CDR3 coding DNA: TGTGCCACCCGGACAGCCCCCTATAATTCACCCCTCCACTTT. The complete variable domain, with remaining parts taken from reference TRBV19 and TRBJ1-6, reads DGGITQSPKYLFRKEGQNVTLSCEQNLNHDAMYWYRQDPGQGLRLIYYSQIVNDFQKGDIAEGYSVSREKKESFPLTVTSAQKNPTAFYLCATRTAPYNSPLHFGNGTRLTVT.

CDR3 coding DNA: TGTGCCAGCTCACCACCGTCCAGGGGTCGTTACGAGCAGTACTTC. It translates to CASSPPSRGRYEQYF. The gene calls are TRBV18 and TRBJ2-7; a weak D match, TRBD1 (6 bases). Trimming removed 0 bases from V and 4 bases from J, with 13 bases in between. The CDR3 has 15 amino acids. Germline CDR1 is KGHSH and CDR2 is LQKENI.

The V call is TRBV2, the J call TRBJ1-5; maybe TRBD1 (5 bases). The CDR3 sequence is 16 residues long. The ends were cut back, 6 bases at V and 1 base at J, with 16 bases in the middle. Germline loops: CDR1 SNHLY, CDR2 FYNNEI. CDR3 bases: TGTGCCAGCAGGGACACGACGAGGACCAGCAATCAGCCCCAGCATTTT. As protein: CASRDTTRTSNQPQHF. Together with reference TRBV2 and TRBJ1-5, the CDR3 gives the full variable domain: EPEVTQTPSHQVTQMGQEVILRCVPISNHLYFYWYRQILGQKVEFLVSFYNNEISEKSEIFDDQFSVERPDGSNFTLKIRSTKLEDSAMYFCASRDTTRTSNQPQHFGDGTRLSIL.

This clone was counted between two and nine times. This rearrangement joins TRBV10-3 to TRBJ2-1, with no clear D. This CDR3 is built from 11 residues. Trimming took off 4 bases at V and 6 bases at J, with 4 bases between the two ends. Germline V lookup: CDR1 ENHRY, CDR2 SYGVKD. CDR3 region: CAISASNEQFF. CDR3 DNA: TGTGCCATCAGTGCTAGCAATGAGCAGTTCTTC.

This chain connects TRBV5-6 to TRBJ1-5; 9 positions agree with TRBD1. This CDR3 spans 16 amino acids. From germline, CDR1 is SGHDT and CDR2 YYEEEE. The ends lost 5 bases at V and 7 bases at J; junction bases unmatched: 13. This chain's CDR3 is CASRSRGQGSDQPQHF. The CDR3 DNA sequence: TGTGCCAGCAGGTCGCGGGGACAGGGATCGGACCAGCCCCAGCATTTT.

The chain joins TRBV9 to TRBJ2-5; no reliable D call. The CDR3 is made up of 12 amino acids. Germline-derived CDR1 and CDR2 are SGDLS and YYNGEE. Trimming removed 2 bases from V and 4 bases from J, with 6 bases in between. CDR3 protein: CASSVRGETQYF. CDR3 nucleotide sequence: TGTGCCAGCAGCGTCCGAGGAGAGACCCAGTACTTC. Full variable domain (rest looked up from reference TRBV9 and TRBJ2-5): DSGVTQTPKHLITATGQRVTLRCSPRSGDLSVYWYQQSLDQGLQFLIQYYNGEERAKGNILERFSAQQFPDLHSELNLSSLELGDSALYFCASSVRGETQYFGPGTRLLVL.

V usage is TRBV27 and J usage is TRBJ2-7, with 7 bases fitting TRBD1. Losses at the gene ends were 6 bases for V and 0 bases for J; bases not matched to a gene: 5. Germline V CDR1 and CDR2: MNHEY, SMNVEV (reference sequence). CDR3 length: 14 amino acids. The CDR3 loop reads CASRTGTASYEQYF. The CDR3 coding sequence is TGTGCCAGCAGGACCGGGACAGCCTCCTACGAGCAGTACTTC.

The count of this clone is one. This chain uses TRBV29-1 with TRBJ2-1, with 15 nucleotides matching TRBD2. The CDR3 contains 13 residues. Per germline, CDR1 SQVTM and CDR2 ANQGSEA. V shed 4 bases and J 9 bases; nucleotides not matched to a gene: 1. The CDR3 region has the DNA TGCAGCGTTGGGGGACTAGCGGGGGGTGAGCAGTTCTTC. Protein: CSVGGLAGGEQFF.

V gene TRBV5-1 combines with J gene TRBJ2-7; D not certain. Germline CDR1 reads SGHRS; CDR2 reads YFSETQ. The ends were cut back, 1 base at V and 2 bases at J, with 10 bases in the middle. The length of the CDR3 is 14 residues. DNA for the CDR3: TGCGCCAGCAGCTTGACCTACGCGACCTACGAGCAGTACTTC. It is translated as CASSLTYATYEQYF.

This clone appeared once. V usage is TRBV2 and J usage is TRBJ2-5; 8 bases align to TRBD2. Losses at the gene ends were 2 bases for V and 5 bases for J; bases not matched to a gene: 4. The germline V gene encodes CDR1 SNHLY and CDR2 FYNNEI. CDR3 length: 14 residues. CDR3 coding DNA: TGTGCCAGCAGTGAATGGGCGGGGGGCGAGACCCAGTACTTC. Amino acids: CASSEWAGGETQYF.

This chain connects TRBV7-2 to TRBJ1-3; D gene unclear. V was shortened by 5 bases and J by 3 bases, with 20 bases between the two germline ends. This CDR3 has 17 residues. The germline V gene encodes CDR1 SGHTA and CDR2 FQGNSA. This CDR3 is CASSAGGSRHFGNTIYF. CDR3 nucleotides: TGTGCCAGCAGCGCCGGCGGATCGAGGCATTTTGGAAACACCATATATTTT.

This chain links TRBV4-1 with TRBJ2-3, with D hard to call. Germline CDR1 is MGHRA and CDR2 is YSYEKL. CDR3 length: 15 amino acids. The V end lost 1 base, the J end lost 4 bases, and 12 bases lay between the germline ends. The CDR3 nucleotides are TGCGCCAGCAGCCAAGGGTATGCGCGCCCAGATACGCAGTATTTT. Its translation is CASSQGYARPDTQYF.

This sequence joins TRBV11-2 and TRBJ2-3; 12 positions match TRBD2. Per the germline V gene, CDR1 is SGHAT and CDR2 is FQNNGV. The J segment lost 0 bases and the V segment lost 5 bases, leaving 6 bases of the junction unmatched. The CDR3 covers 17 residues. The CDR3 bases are TGTGCCAGCAGCCCATGGACTAGCGGGGATAGCACAGATACGCAGTATTTT. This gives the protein CASSPWTSGDSTDTQYF.